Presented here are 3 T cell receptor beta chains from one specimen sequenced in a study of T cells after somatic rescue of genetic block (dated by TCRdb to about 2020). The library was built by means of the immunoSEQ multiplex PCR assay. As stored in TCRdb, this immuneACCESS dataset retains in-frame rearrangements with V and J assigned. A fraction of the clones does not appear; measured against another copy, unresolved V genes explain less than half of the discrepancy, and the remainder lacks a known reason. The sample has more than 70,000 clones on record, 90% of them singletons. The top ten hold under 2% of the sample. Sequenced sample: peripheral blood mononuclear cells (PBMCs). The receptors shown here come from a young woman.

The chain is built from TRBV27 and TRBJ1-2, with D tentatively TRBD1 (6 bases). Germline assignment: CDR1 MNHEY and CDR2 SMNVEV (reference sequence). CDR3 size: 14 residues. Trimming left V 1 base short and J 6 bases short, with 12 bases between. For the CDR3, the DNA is TGTGCCAGCAGTTTATGCAGGGGATGTAATGGCTACACCTTC. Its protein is CASSLCRGCNGYTF.

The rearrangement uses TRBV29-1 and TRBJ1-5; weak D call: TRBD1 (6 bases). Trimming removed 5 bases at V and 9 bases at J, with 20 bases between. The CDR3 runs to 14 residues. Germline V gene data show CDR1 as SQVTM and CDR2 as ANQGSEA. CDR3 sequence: CSVPTGTNSWPQHF. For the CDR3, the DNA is TGCAGCGTTCCGACCGGGACAAATTCTTGGCCCCAGCATTTT.

The CDR3 sequence is CASSLGPRRTDTQYF. The DNA of the CDR3 is TGTGCCAGCAGCTTGGGACCTAGGCGCACAGATACGCAGTATTTT. The chain is built from TRBV5-6 and TRBJ2-3; D gene unclear. The V end was cut by 0 bases, the J end by 1 base, with 9 bases between. Germline V gives CDR1 SGHDT, CDR2 YYEEEE. The CDR3 extends over 15 amino acids.